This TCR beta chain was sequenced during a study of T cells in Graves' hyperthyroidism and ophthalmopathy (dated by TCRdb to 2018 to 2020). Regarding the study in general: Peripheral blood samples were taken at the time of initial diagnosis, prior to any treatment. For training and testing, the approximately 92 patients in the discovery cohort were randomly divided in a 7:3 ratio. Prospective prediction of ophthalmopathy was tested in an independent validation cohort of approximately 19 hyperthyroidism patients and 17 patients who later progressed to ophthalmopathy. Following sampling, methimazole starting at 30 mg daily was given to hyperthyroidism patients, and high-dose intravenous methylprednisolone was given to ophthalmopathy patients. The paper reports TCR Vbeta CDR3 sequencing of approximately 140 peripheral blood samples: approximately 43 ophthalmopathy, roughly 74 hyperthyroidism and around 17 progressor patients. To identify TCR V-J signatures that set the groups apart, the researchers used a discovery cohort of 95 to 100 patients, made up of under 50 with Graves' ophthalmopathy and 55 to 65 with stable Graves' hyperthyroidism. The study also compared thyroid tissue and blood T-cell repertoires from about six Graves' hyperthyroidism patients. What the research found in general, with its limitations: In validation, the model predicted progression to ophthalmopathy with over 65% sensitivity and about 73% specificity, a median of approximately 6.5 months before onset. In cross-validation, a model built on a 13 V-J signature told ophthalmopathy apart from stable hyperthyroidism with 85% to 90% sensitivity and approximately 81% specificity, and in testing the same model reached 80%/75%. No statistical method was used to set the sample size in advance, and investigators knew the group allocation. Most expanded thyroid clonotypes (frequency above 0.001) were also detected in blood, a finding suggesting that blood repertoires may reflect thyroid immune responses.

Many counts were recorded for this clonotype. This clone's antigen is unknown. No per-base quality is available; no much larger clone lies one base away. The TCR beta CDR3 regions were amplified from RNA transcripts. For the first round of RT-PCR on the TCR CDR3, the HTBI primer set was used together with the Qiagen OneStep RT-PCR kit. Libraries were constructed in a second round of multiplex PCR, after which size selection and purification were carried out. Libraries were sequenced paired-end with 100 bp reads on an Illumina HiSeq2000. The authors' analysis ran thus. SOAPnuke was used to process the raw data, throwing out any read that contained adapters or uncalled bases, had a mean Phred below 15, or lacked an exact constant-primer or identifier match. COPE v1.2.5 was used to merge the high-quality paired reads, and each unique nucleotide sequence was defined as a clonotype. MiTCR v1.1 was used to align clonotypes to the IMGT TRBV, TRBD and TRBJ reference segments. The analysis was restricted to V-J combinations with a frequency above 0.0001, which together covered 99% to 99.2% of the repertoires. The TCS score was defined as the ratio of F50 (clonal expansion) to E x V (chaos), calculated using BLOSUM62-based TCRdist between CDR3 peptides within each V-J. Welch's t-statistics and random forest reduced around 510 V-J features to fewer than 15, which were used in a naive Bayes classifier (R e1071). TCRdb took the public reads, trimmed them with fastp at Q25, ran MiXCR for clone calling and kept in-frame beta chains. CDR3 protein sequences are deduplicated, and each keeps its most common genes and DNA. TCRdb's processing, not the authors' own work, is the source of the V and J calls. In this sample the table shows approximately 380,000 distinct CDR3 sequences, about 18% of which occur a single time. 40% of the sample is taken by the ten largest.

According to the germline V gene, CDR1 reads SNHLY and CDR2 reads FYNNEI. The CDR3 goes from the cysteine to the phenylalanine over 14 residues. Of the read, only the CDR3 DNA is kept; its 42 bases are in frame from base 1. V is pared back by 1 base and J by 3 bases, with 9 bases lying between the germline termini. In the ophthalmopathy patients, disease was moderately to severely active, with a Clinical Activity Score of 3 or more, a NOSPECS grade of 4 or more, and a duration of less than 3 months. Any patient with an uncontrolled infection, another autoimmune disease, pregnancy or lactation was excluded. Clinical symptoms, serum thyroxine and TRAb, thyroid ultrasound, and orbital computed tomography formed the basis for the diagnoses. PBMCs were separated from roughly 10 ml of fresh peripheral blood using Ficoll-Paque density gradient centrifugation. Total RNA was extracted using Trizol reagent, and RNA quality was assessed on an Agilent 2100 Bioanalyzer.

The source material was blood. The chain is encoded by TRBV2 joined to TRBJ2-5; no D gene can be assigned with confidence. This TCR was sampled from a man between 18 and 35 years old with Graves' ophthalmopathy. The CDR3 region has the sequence CASSEVASKETQYF. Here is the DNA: TGTGCCAGCAGTGAAGTGGCCAGTAAAGAGACCCAGTACTTC.